This T cell receptor beta chain is drawn from a study of identical twins. Overall study findings and caveats: The study reached conclusions through statistical analysis that was cross-sectional, not following the same donors.

A universal primer binding site was introduced by template switching. The final cDNA contained unique molecular identifiers. TCRdb itself ran the 5' RACE reads through MiXCR, one entry per CDR3 protein. This sample has about 920,000 distinct CDR3 sequences, with approximately 13% found just once. Everyone who donated was a healthy Caucasian. The germline V gene has CDR1 SGHRS and CDR2 YFSETQ. The CDR3 spans 17 residues. The V end lost 0 bases, the J end lost 1 base, and 16 bases lay between the germline ends. A remark on this clonotype: Its antigen remains unidentified.

This sample was shared with a second study, whose subject was yellow fever vaccine responses in identical twins. From that second work: Twins showed a vaccine T cell response that reportedly seemed partly convergent, partly personalized.

This TCR derives from a young woman in good health. The sequenced material came from PBMCs. V usage is TRBV5-1 and J usage is TRBJ1-1; a weak D match, TRBD1 (5 bases). The CDR3 reads CASSLAMVGGPNTEAFF. DNA of the CDR3: TGCGCCAGCAGCTTGGCGATGGTGGGGGGACCGAACACTGAAGCTTTCTTT.